This is a list of T cell receptor beta chains from one sample in a study of cytomegalovirus exposure and HLA in healthy donors. Clones were read by immunoSEQ multiplex PCR, and TCRdb kept only the in-frame ones, dropping some. The sample carries more than 95,000 clones, around 72% recorded once. The sample comprised PBMCs. These receptors all stem from a young man in good health and CMV-seronegative. Each CDR3 is given with its conserved first and last residue. The D gene is left open where the match is weak. Size values are once, few and many counts, or a class for expanded clones, and some rows have none.

-,-,TRBJ1-5,TRBV19,15,CASSIDGPPNQPQHF,TGTGCCAGTAGTATAGATGGCCCCCCCAATCAGCCCCAGCATTTT
-,-,TRBJ2-5,TRBV27,14,CASSSSINQETQYF,TGTGCCAGCAGTTCTTCTATAAACCAAGAGACCCAGTACTTC
-,-,TRBJ2-7,TRBV18,15,CASSPEGATSYEQYF,TGTGCCAGCTCACCCGAGGGCGCTACTTCCTACGAGCAGTACTTC
-,-,TRBJ2-7,TRBV29-1,13,CSVVTGSAYEQYF,TGCAGCGTTGTAACAGGCTCGGCGTACGAGCAGTACTTC
-,TRBD2,TRBJ2-1,TRBV10-3,14,CAINPSGSYNEQFF,TGTGCCATCAATCCTAGCGGATCCTACAATGAGCAGTTCTTC
-,TRBD2,TRBJ2-1,TRBV2,15,CASSGTSGRTYEQFF,TGTGCCAGCAGCGGGACTAGCGGGAGGACCTATGAGCAGTTCTTC
-,-,TRBJ1-2,TRBV7-2,12,CASRGSNYGYTF,TGTGCCAGTCGGGGTTCTAACTATGGCTACACCTTC
once,-,TRBJ2-5,TRBV7-9,15,CASSFWGGWGETQYF,TGTGCCAGCAGCTTTTGGGGAGGATGGGGAGAGACCCAGTACTTC
-,TRBD1,TRBJ1-1,TRBV7-9,16,CASSSTGTGELAEAFF,TGTGCCAGCAGTTCAACCGGGACAGGGGAGTTAGCTGAAGCTTTCTTT
-,-,TRBJ1-5,TRBV5-5,14,CASSLAGGGQPQHF,TGTGCCAGCAGCTTGGCCGGGGGAGGTCAGCCCCAGCATTTT
-,TRBD2,TRBJ2-3,TRBV9,16,CASSPGTSGRVDTQYF,TGTGCCAGCAGCCCCGGGACTAGCGGGAGGGTGGATACGCAGTATTTT
-,TRBD1,TRBJ2-7,TRBV6-5,15,CASSYSAGGSYEQYF,TGTGCCAGCAGTTACTCGGCAGGGGGATCCTACGAGCAGTACTTC